The 29 T cell receptor beta chains reported below all come from one sample, sequenced in a study of CD8 T cells in Susac syndrome. RNA was extracted with the RNeasy kit, and a quantity of 0.5 to 1 ug was reverse transcribed using random hexamers. TCRdb passed the immunoSEQ multiplex PCR reads through MiXCR, listing each CDR3 protein once. Among fewer than 250,000 distinct CDR3 sequences listed, about 94% were seen once. Material for sequencing was CD8+ T cells from PBMCs. The receptors here all came from a human donor with multiple sclerosis.

The table lists this clonotype with a count of one. CDR3 sequence: CASGAENTGELFF. CDR3 DNA: TGTGCCAGCGGCGCCGAGAACACCGGGGAGCTGTTTTTT. This chain joins TRBV2 and TRBJ2-2; no clear D. This CDR3 is 13 amino acids long. Trimming stripped 8 bases from V and 1 base from J, with 8 bases between. The V gene's germline CDR1 is SNHLY and CDR2 FYNNEI.

The chain is built from TRBV9 and TRBJ1-2; 10 nucleotides match TRBD1. The CDR3 runs to 15 residues. V shed 3 bases and J 5 bases; nucleotides not matched to a gene: 7. The V gene's germline CDR1 is SGDLS and CDR2 YYNGEE. The CDR3 region is CASSASGTGVYGYTF. The CDR3, as DNA: TGTGCCAGCAGCGCATCCGGGACAGGGGTTTATGGCTACACCTTC. Full variable domain (rest looked up from reference TRBV9 and TRBJ1-2): DSGVTQTPKHLITATGQRVTLRCSPRSGDLSVYWYQQSLDQGLQFLIQYYNGEERAKGNILERFSAQQFPDLHSELNLSSLELGDSALYFCASSASGTGVYGYTFGSGTRLTVV.

CDR3 loop: CASSSGTHSTNYGYTF. The CDR3, as DNA: TGTGCCAGCAGCTCAGGGACCCACAGTACTAACTATGGCTACACCTTC. The chain employs TRBV5-4 and TRBJ1-2; a possible D gene is TRBD1 (5 bases). Between the trimmed V and J ends, which lost 3 bases and 0 bases, there was a span of 15 bases. Germline V gene lookup returns CDR1 SGHNT and CDR2 YYREEE (reference sequence). There are 16 residues in the CDR3.

The chain uses TRBV19 and TRBJ2-7; 10 nucleotides agree with TRBD1. Germline-derived CDR1 and CDR2 are LNHDA and SQIVND (reference sequence). CDR3 length equals 14 residues. J was trimmed by 4 bases and V by 6 bases; bases with no gene match: 6. CDR3 sequence: CASSPGTGEYEQYF. The CDR3 DNA reads TGTGCCAGTAGCCCCGGGACAGGGGAGTACGAGCAGTACTTC.

The V and J genes are TRBV30 and TRBJ1-5; D unresolved. This CDR3 has 16 amino acids. V lost 1 base and J 5 bases, leaving 18 bases between the germline ends. Germline CDR1 GTSNPN, CDR2 SVGIG (reference sequence). The CDR3 region has the DNA TGTGCCTGGAGTGAAGAAAGCGTTACGGTCCATCAGCCCCAGCATTTT. Protein: CAWSEESVTVHQPQHF.

The rearrangement links TRBV13 to TRBJ1-6, with D tentatively TRBD1 (6 bases). Germline V gene lookup returns CDR1 PRHDT and CDR2 FYEKMQ (reference sequence). The CDR3 is 14 residues long. V was pared by 0 bases and J by 12 bases, with 12 bases between. The CDR3: CASSLGTGVEPLHF. CDR3 nucleotides: TGTGCCAGCAGCTTAGGGACAGGAGTTGAACCCCTCCACTTT.

The V and J genes are TRBV25-1 and TRBJ1-2; D is undetermined. The ends were cut back, 4 bases at V and 0 bases at J, with 6 bases in the middle. Germline values: CDR1 MGHDK, CDR2 SYGVNS. The CDR3 extends over 13 amino acids. CDR3 region: CASSASANYGYTF. In DNA form, the CDR3 reads TGTGCCAGCAGTGCTTCGGCTAACTATGGCTACACCTTC.

The chain employs TRBV14 and TRBJ2-3; 9 bases agree with TRBD1. The CDR3 is made up of 16 amino acids. The germline gives CDR1 SGHDN, CDR2 FVKESK. The V segment lost 2 bases and the J segment 4 bases; nucleotides outside the gene matches: 7. This chain's CDR3 is CASSQWEDRGADTQYF. The CDR3 bases are TGTGCCAGCAGCCAATGGGAGGACAGGGGCGCAGATACGCAGTATTTT.

The rearrangement links TRBV6-7 to TRBJ2-7; D is perhaps TRBD1 or TRBD2 (5 bases each). TRBV6-7 qualifies as an ORF whose function is uncertain. V lost 5 bases to trimming and J lost 0 bases, with 11 bases between them. CDR3 size: 14 residues. The CDR3 reads CASSARDDSYEQYF. CDR3 in DNA: TGTGCCAGCAGTGCCAGGGACGACTCCTACGAGCAGTACTTC.

In DNA form, the CDR3 reads TGTGCCAGCATGGGGCTGGTGAACAATGAGCAGTTCTTC. Its translation: CASMGLVNNEQFF. The rearrangement joins TRBV12-3 or TRBV12-4 to TRBJ2-1; a possible D gene is TRBD1 (5 bases). The CDR3 runs 13 residues. V was trimmed by 7 bases and J by 5 bases, leaving 12 bases between them.

This chain joins TRBV7-9 and TRBJ1-2; 10 positions agree with TRBD1. The CDR3 contains 17 residues. Trimming cost V 4 bases and J 0 bases; bases outside gene matches: 8. Germline V gene lookup returns CDR1 SEHNR and CDR2 FQNEAQ (reference sequence). The CDR3: CASSSEGQGTTNYGYTF. CDR3 sequence (DNA): TGTGCCAGCAGCTCCGAGGGACAGGGGACTACTAACTATGGCTACACCTTC. The whole variable domain, filled in from reference TRBV7-9 and TRBJ1-2, reads DTGVSQNPRHKITKRGQNVTFRCDPISEHNRLYWYRQTLGQGPEFLTYFQNEAQLEKSRLLSDRFSAERPKGSFSTLEIQRTEQGDSAMYLCASSSEGQGTTNYGYTFGSGTRLTVV.

V usage is TRBV6-5 and J usage is TRBJ2-7; 8 nucleotides match TRBD2. The CDR3 extends over 14 amino acids. Germline-derived CDR1 and CDR2 are MNHEY and SVGAGI. Trimming cost V 6 bases and J 3 bases; bases outside gene matches: 7. CDR3 sequence reads: CASSQGLGGYEQYF. The CDR3 DNA reads TGTGCCAGCAGCCAGGGACTAGGGGGCTACGAGCAGTACTTC.

V and J are TRBV7-9 and TRBJ2-2; D remains ambiguous. The CDR3 has 15 amino acids. V shed 1 base and J shed 4 bases, with 10 bases lying between them. The germline CDR1 and CDR2 sequences are SEHNR and FQNEAQ (reference sequence). CDR3 residues: CASSLEERGTGELFF. The CDR3 bases are TGTGCCAGCAGCTTAGAGGAGCGCGGCACCGGGGAGCTGTTTTTT. The full variable domain, completed using reference TRBV7-9 and TRBJ2-2, is DTGVSQNPRHKITKRGQNVTFRCDPISEHNRLYWYRQTLGQGPEFLTYFQNEAQLEKSRLLSDRFSAERPKGSFSTLEIQRTEQGDSAMYLCASSLEERGTGELFFGEGSRLTVL.

The gene calls are TRBV6-5 and TRBJ1-6, with a possible D match to TRBD1 (5 bases). Trimming shortened V by 2 bases and J by 4 bases, and 15 bases separated the two germline ends. Per the germline V gene, CDR1 is MNHEY and CDR2 is SVGAGI. CDR3 size: 17 residues. The CDR3 bases are TGTGCCAGCAGTTACCAGGCAAGGGGTGTGTATAATTCACCCCTCCACTTT. This gives the protein CASSYQARGVYNSPLHF.

The chain employs TRBV29-1 and TRBJ1-1, with 9 nucleotides matching TRBD1. The CDR3 has 13 amino acids. J lost 5 bases, V lost 7 bases, and 8 bases had no gene match. CDR1 and CDR2 (germline): SQVTM, ANQGSEA. The CDR3 nucleotides are TGCAGCGGGCTACACAGGGGGCGGACTGAAGCTTTCTTT. This translates into CSGLHRGRTEAFF.

The J gene is TRBJ1-3, the V gene TRBV9, with no clear D. The CDR3 length is 15 residues. Germline V gene lookup returns CDR1 SGDLS and CDR2 YYNGEE. The V gene lost 0 bases and the J gene lost 2 bases, with 9 bases spanning the gap. CDR3 protein: CASSVAGSTGNTIYF. The CDR3 DNA follows: TGTGCCAGCAGCGTAGCGGGCAGCACTGGAAACACCATATATTTT.

The rearrangement joins TRBV7-9 to TRBJ2-1, with 9 positions matching TRBD2. CDR1 and CDR2 (germline): SEHNR, FQNEAQ (reference sequence). With 1 base clipped from V and 10 bases from J, the junction kept 8 bases outside the gene matches. The CDR3 totals 15 residues. CDR3 nucleotides: TGTGCCAGCAGCTTAGAGGGACTAGCTGATCCCGAGCAGTTCTTC. Protein sequence: CASSLEGLADPEQFF.

CDR3 DNA: TGCGCCAGCAGCTCCGGCCGGGACAACTCCTACGAGCAGTACTTC. Its protein product is CASSSGRDNSYEQYF. The V gene is TRBV5-1, the J gene TRBJ2-7, with D possibly being TRBD1 (6 bases). CDR1 SGHRS and CDR2 YFSETQ come from the germline V gene. The CDR3 covers 15 residues. V dropped 3 bases and J dropped 0 bases, with 13 bases sitting between them.

The genes are TRBV11-2 and TRBJ2-2; D might be TRBD1 (5 bases). Germline-derived CDR1 and CDR2 are SGHAT and FQNNGV. The V end lost 5 bases, the J end lost 5 bases, and 12 bases lay between the germline ends. This CDR3 contains 14 residues. CDR3: CASSLGPGTGELFF. The CDR3 nucleotides are TGTGCCAGCAGCCTGGGTCCAGGGACCGGGGAGCTGTTTTTT.

The chain recombines TRBV3-1 with TRBJ2-1; 14 positions match TRBD2. The CDR3 loop spans 17 amino acids. CDR1 is LGHDT and CDR2 is YNNKEL in the germline V gene (reference sequence). The V gene end was trimmed by 0 bases and the J gene end by 9 bases; junction bases not matched to a gene: 7. CDR3 DNA sequence: TGTGCCAGCAGCCAAGAAGCGGGACTAGCGGGAGTGGGTGAGCAGTTCTTC. It encodes CASSQEAGLAGVGEQFF.

This clonotype was picked up one time. At one boundary the junction diverges from the germline segment, which might be a read error. The chain couples TRBV4-3 to TRBJ2-5, with 13 bases matching TRBD2. The V gene's germline CDR1 is LGHNA and CDR2 YSLEER. There are 16 residues in the CDR3. The CDR3 region has the DNA TGCGCCAGCAGTCAAGGACTAGCGGGAGTTGTAGAGACCCAGTACTTC. As protein: CASSQGLAGVVETQYF.

The chain has TRBV20-1 and TRBJ2-1; D possibly corresponds to TRBD1 (5 bases). CDR1 is DFQATT, CDR2 SNEGSKA, per germline (reference sequence). Trimming pared 2 bases from V and 5 bases from J, leaving 16 bases between. The CDR3 length is 15 residues. The CDR3 DNA is TGCAGTGCTAGAAGTTATAGGACACCGGACAATGAGCAGTTCTTC. Translation: CSARSYRTPDNEQFF.

The chain employs TRBV30 and TRBJ2-1; 11 bases map to TRBD1. The CDR3 spans 14 residues. The V gene's germline CDR1 is GTSNPN and CDR2 SVGIG (reference sequence). J gave up 7 bases and V 8 bases, and 10 bases lay outside the gene matches. CDR3 region: CAREGDRGENEQFF. The CDR3 DNA is TGTGCCCGGGAGGGGGACAGGGGGGAGAATGAGCAGTTCTTC.

The CDR3 bases are TGTGCCAGCAGTTCCGGACTAGCTGTATCTGGGGCCAACGTCCTGACTTTC. Translation gives CASSSGLAVSGANVLTF. This chain uses TRBV27 with TRBJ2-6; TRBD2 aligns across 8 bases. CDR1 is MNHEY and CDR2 is SMNVEV in the germline V gene (reference sequence). The CDR3 is 17 residues long. J lost 1 base, V lost 4 bases, and 6 bases had no gene match. The complete variable domain, with remaining parts taken from reference TRBV27 and TRBJ2-6, reads EAQVTQNPRYLITVTGKKLTVTCSQNMNHEYMSWYRQDPGLGLRQIYYSMNVEVTDKGDVPEGYKVSRKEKRNFPLILESPSPNQTSLYFCASSSGLAVSGANVLTFGAGSRLTVL.

The V gene is TRBV6-5, the J gene TRBJ2-7; D is undetermined. CDR3 length equals 11 residues. CDR1 is MNHEY and CDR2 is SVGAGI in the germline V gene. V was cut by 4 bases and J by 7 bases, with 8 bases left in between. The CDR3 region has the DNA TGTGCCAGCAGTTCCCTCTGGGAGCAGTACTTC. Translation gives CASSSLWEQYF.

The chain carries TRBV7-8 and TRBJ1-2, with 7 bases fitting TRBD1. Trimming removed 4 bases from V and 2 bases from J; junction bases left unmatched: 1. There are 13 residues in the CDR3. CDR1 SGHVS and CDR2 FQNEAQ come from the germline V gene. The CDR3 reads CASSSTGNYGYTF. The CDR3 region has the DNA TGTGCCAGCAGCTCGACAGGGAACTATGGCTACACCTTC.

The chain employs TRBV4-1 and TRBJ2-7, with D unresolved. V lost 0 bases and J 6 bases, leaving 6 bases between the germline ends. From germline, CDR1 is MGHRA and CDR2 YSYEKL. The CDR3 has 12 residues. The CDR3 loop is CASSQDGVEQYF. CDR3 DNA: TGCGCCAGCAGCCAAGATGGGGTCGAGCAGTACTTC.

The chain recombines TRBV6-1 with TRBJ2-1, with a weak D call TRBD2 (6 bases). The CDR3 spans 13 residues. The V end lost 8 bases, the J end lost 8 bases, and 16 bases lay between the germline ends. Per the germline V gene, CDR1 is MNHNS and CDR2 is SASEGT. CDR3 nucleotide sequence: TGTGCCAGCGGCGGGGCTTCTGTTGATGAGCAGTTCTTC. Amino acid sequence: CASGGASVDEQFF.

Here the CDR3 reads CASSSEGDRGQGQPQHF. As DNA, the CDR3 is TGTGCCAGCAGCTCAGAGGGGGACAGGGGGCAAGGTCAGCCCCAGCATTTT. V gene TRBV7-2 combines with J gene TRBJ1-5; 12 bases agree with TRBD1. V trimming: 4 bases; J trimming: 6 bases; junction bases outside the gene matches: 10. This CDR3 comprises 17 residues. Germline loops: CDR1 SGHTA, CDR2 FQGNSA. Based on the CDR3 plus reference TRBV7-2 and TRBJ1-5, the full variable domain is GAGVSQSPSNKVTEKGKDVELRCDPISGHTALYWYRQSLGQGLEFLIYFQGNSAPDKSGLPSDRFSAERTGGSVSTLTIQRTQQEDSAVYLCASSSEGDRGQGQPQHFGDGTRLSIL.